This T cell receptor beta chain was profiled in a study of T cell responses to AZD1222 COVID-19 vaccine. Study outcomes and limitations: Within unmutated variant regions lay the reported targets of nearly half of spike-specific TCRs. Clonal diversity may have been underestimated in mostly white British donors. Of the AZD1222 recipients, only five to seven were seropositive at baseline.

The germline V gene encodes CDR1 SQVTM and CDR2 ANQGSEA. Unmatched junction bases numbered 3, after V lost 4 bases and J lost 7 bases. CDR3 size: 14 residues. The assay was immunoSEQ multiplex PCR, and TCRdb's table has in-frame clones only and misses some. The data contain about 73,000 clones, 89% of them singletons. In regard to this clone: Antigen specificity is unknown.

The sample consisted of peripheral blood, taken 28 days after the second AZD1222 dose. The chain has TRBV29-1 and TRBJ2-1; 14 nucleotides line up with TRBD2. This clonotype was sampled from an adult who received the AZD1222 COVID-19 vaccine. CDR3 sequence reads: CSVGGLAGVNEQFF. CDR3 in DNA: TGCAGCGTTGGGGGACTAGCGGGAGTGAATGAGCAGTTCTTC.